Shown below are 22 T cell receptor beta chains from a single sample sequenced in a study of PD-1 blockade in mismatch repair-deficient tumors. Some clones are missing from TCRdb's copy, which holds only in-frame ones; the method was immunoSEQ multiplex PCR. The table lists 60,000 to 70,000 clones, 88% of them singletons. The sequencing used peripheral blood, collected 52 weeks after starting pembrolizumab. All receptors derive from an adult with mismatch repair-deficient cancer.

This clone was detected once. This rearrangement joins TRBV21-1 to TRBJ2-3; the table gives TRBD1 as D, unverified against the DNA. TRBV21-1 is tagged as a pseudogene. The CDR3 totals 19 residues. CDR3 in amino acids: CASSKAVSETVTPTDTQYF. The CDR3 DNA reads as TGTGCCAGCAGCAAAGCGGTCTCTGAGACAGTTACGCCCACAGATACGCAGTATTTT.

The V and J genes are TRBV6-5 and TRBJ2-7; no firm D call. The germline V gene has CDR1 MNHEY and CDR2 SVGAGI. CDR3 length: 12 amino acids. The V gene lost 0 bases and the J gene lost 4 bases, with 4 bases spanning the gap. In DNA, the CDR3 is TGTGCCAGCAGTTACTCGACTTACGAGCAGTACTTC. This encodes CASSYSTYEQYF.

J is TRBJ2-2 and V is TRBV6-5; 8 bases agree with TRBD2. The CDR3 runs to 14 residues. The V gene's germline CDR1 is MNHEY and CDR2 SVGAGI. CDR3 region: CATKRGGGTGELFF. CDR3 sequence (DNA): TGTGCTACCAAACGGGGGGGAGGGACCGGGGAGCTGTTTTTT.

The chain has TRBV7-6 and TRBJ2-7; D is unresolved. CDR1 is SGHVS and CDR2 is FNYEAQ in the germline V gene. The germline V and J ends were trimmed by 5 bases and 4 bases, with 12 bases remaining between them. The CDR3 contains 13 residues. The CDR3 nucleotides are TGTGCCAGCAGCCCCGGTGTGGGATACGAGCAGTACTTC. Translation gives CASSPGVGYEQYF.

The gene calls are TRBV5-1 and TRBJ2-5; D unresolved. Trimming removed 4 bases from V and 2 bases from J, with 12 bases in between. Germline CDR1 SGHRS, CDR2 YFSETQ. The CDR3 is made up of 14 amino acids. CDR3 protein: CASSPLRIQETQYF. The CDR3 DNA reads as TGCGCCAGCAGCCCGCTGCGGATACAAGAGACCCAGTACTTC.

The chain combines TRBV6-5 with TRBJ2-7; no definite D call. Per germline, CDR1 MNHEY and CDR2 SVGAGI. V lost 5 bases and J lost 2, with 16 bases in between. The CDR3 is 15 residues long. The CDR3 sequence: CASSPVVPRTYEQYF. The CDR3 coding sequence is TGTGCCAGCAGTCCGGTAGTTCCCCGAACCTACGAGCAGTACTTC.

This clone was seen a handful of times. V and J are TRBV6-4 and TRBJ2-3; 9 bases map to TRBD1. V shed 5 bases and J 2 bases; nucleotides not matched to a gene: 8. The germline V gene encodes CDR1 MRHNA and CDR2 SNTAGT. This CDR3 is 16 amino acids long. The CDR3 coding sequence is TGTGCCAGCAGTCTACGACAGGGGGGCACCACAGATACGCAGTATTTT. This sequence encodes CASSLRQGGTTDTQYF.

The chain recombines TRBV27 with TRBJ2-7; no firm D call. Germline values: CDR1 MNHEY, CDR2 SMNVEV (reference sequence). The CDR3 loop spans 12 amino acids. V was shortened by 2 bases and J by 4 bases, with 6 bases between the two germline ends. CDR3 sequence: CASSLNGYEQYF. The CDR3 DNA follows: TGTGCCAGCAGTTTAAACGGATACGAGCAGTACTTC.

In DNA, the CDR3 is TGCGCCAGCAAGGGAGTCGGGACAGAGGTATACTACGAGCAGTACTTC. Translated, it gives CASKGVGTEVYYEQYF. The chain combines TRBV5-1 with TRBJ2-7; 7 nucleotides line up with TRBD1. The CDR3 covers 16 residues. V trimming: 6 bases; J trimming: 3 bases; junction bases outside the gene matches: 15. Germline V CDR1 and CDR2: SGHRS, YFSETQ.

In this sample, this clone is medium-sized (0.01 to 0.1%). CDR3 DNA: TGTGCCAGCACAGGGACCTACGAGCAGTACTTC. Encoded protein: CASTGTYEQYF. The gene calls are TRBV28 and TRBJ2-7; possible D gene TRBD1, 5 bases. The V end was cut by 7 bases, the J end by 2 bases, with 6 bases between. The germline V gene has CDR1 MDHEN and CDR2 SYDVKM. The CDR3 contains 11 residues.

V is TRBV5-6 and J is TRBJ1-1, with 8 bases fitting TRBD1. The V gene's germline CDR1 is SGHDT and CDR2 YYEEEE. Trimming cost V 4 bases and J 4 bases; bases outside gene matches: 3. This CDR3 has 13 residues. The CDR3 protein is CASSRDRGTEAFF. The CDR3 bases are TGTGCCAGCAGCCGCGACAGGGGCACTGAAGCTTTCTTT.

The rearrangement uses TRBV13 and TRBJ1-5; D ambiguous. Germline V gene sequence: CDR1 PRHDT, CDR2 FYEKMQ (reference sequence). V dropped 0 bases and J dropped 2 bases, with 5 bases sitting between them. The CDR3 runs to 14 residues. The CDR3, as DNA: TGTGCCAGCAGCTTAGGCCAGGGCAATCAGCCCCAGCATTTT. It translates to CASSLGQGNQPQHF.

The chain combines TRBV2 with TRBJ2-7, with D unresolved. V gave up 10 bases and J gave up 3 bases, with 16 bases separating them. Germline V gene sequence: CDR1 SNHLY, CDR2 FYNNEI. The CDR3 sequence is 13 residues long. CDR3 residues: CAIDRFPDYEQYF. CDR3 bases: TGTGCCATTGACCGTTTTCCTGACTACGAGCAGTACTTC.

The chain employs TRBV10-3 and TRBJ1-2; D call uncertain. The CDR3 length is 13 residues. Trimming shortened V by 6 bases and J by 7 bases, and 15 bases separated the two germline ends. Germline CDR1 is ENHRY and CDR2 is SYGVKD. As DNA, the CDR3 is TGTGCCATCAGCGGATACCCGGGCCGTGGCTACACCTTC. Amino acids: CAISGYPGRGYTF.

This chain links TRBV28 with TRBJ2-7, with unresolved D. V dropped 7 bases and J dropped 3 bases, with 10 bases sitting between them. The CDR3 length is 12 residues. Germline-derived CDR1 and CDR2 are MDHEN and SYDVKM. The CDR3 loop is CASNFLGYEQYF. The CDR3 bases are TGTGCCAGCAATTTCTTAGGCTACGAGCAGTACTTC.

This clone was observed once. The chain combines TRBV7-9 with TRBJ2-3; tentatively, D is TRBD1 (6 bases). Deletions cut 5 bases from V and 8 bases from J, with 26 bases between. Germline values: CDR1 SEHNR, CDR2 FQNEAQ (reference sequence). This CDR3 spans 17 amino acids. The CDR3: CASSKPSGTGHDFTQYF. The CDR3 bases are TGTGCCAGCAGCAAACCATCCGGGACGGGACATGACTTTACGCAGTATTTT.

The genes are TRBV27 and TRBJ1-1, with 7 positions matching TRBD1. V dropped 6 bases and J dropped 0; count of bases not matched to a gene: 7. This CDR3 contains 15 residues. The germline CDR1 and CDR2 sequences are MNHEY and SMNVEV (reference sequence). The CDR3 here is CASSPTTGMNTEAFF. CDR3 sequence (DNA): TGTGCCAGCAGCCCCACGACAGGGATGAACACTGAAGCTTTCTTT.

V gene TRBV6-5 combines with J gene TRBJ1-2; TRBD1 aligns across 8 bases. The CDR3 loop spans 15 amino acids. Trimming removed 0 bases from V and 4 bases from J; junction bases left unmatched: 4. In germline, CDR1 is MNHEY, CDR2 SVGAGI. DNA of the CDR3: TGTGCCAGCAGTTACTCGGGGACAGGTTCCTATGGCTACACCTTC. Translated, it gives CASSYSGTGSYGYTF.

This clone was seen just once. This chain connects TRBV11-2 to TRBJ1-4; 9 nucleotides align to TRBD1. V shed 3 bases, J shed 4 bases, and the junction held 3 bases outside the gene matches. The CDR3 runs 15 residues. Germline CDR1 reads SGHAT; CDR2 reads FQNNGV. Here the CDR3 reads CASSLDRGFNEKLFF. In DNA, the CDR3 is TGTGCCAGCAGCTTGGACAGGGGTTTTAATGAAAAACTGTTTTTT. Variable domain in full (rest from reference TRBV11-2 and TRBJ1-4): EAGVAQSPRYKIIEKRQSVAFWCNPISGHATLYWYQQILGQGPKLLIQFQNNGVVDDSQLPKDRFSAERLKGVDSTLKIQPAKLEDSAVYLCASSLDRGFNEKLFFGSGTQLSVL.

This sequence joins TRBV7-2 and TRBJ2-2; 8 bases fit TRBD1. Trimming removed 5 bases from V and 9 bases from J; junction bases left unmatched: 11. From germline, CDR1 is SGHTA and CDR2 FQGNSA. The CDR3 is 15 residues long. For the CDR3, the DNA is TGTGCCAGCAGCCGAACAGGGGGGTCCCTGAGGGAGCTGTTTTTT. Translated: CASSRTGGSLRELFF.

J is TRBJ2-7 and V is TRBV4-3; D is unclear. The CDR3 loop spans 13 amino acids. Trimming took 0 bases from V and 6 from J, leaving 9 bases between them. The germline V gene encodes CDR1 LGHNA and CDR2 YSLEER. The CDR3 spells CASSQEILGEQYF. The CDR3 bases are TGCGCCAGCAGCCAAGAAATCCTGGGCGAGCAGTACTTC.

The chain joins TRBV30 to TRBJ1-1; D unclear. CDR3 length: 14 amino acids. The germline CDR1 and CDR2 sequences are GTSNPN and SVGIG (reference sequence). V lost 0 bases and J lost 5, with 13 bases in between. CDR3 DNA sequence: TGTGCCTGGAGTGTAGGCCCCCTCGGGACTGAAGCTTTCTTT. Amino acid sequence: CAWSVGPLGTEAFF.